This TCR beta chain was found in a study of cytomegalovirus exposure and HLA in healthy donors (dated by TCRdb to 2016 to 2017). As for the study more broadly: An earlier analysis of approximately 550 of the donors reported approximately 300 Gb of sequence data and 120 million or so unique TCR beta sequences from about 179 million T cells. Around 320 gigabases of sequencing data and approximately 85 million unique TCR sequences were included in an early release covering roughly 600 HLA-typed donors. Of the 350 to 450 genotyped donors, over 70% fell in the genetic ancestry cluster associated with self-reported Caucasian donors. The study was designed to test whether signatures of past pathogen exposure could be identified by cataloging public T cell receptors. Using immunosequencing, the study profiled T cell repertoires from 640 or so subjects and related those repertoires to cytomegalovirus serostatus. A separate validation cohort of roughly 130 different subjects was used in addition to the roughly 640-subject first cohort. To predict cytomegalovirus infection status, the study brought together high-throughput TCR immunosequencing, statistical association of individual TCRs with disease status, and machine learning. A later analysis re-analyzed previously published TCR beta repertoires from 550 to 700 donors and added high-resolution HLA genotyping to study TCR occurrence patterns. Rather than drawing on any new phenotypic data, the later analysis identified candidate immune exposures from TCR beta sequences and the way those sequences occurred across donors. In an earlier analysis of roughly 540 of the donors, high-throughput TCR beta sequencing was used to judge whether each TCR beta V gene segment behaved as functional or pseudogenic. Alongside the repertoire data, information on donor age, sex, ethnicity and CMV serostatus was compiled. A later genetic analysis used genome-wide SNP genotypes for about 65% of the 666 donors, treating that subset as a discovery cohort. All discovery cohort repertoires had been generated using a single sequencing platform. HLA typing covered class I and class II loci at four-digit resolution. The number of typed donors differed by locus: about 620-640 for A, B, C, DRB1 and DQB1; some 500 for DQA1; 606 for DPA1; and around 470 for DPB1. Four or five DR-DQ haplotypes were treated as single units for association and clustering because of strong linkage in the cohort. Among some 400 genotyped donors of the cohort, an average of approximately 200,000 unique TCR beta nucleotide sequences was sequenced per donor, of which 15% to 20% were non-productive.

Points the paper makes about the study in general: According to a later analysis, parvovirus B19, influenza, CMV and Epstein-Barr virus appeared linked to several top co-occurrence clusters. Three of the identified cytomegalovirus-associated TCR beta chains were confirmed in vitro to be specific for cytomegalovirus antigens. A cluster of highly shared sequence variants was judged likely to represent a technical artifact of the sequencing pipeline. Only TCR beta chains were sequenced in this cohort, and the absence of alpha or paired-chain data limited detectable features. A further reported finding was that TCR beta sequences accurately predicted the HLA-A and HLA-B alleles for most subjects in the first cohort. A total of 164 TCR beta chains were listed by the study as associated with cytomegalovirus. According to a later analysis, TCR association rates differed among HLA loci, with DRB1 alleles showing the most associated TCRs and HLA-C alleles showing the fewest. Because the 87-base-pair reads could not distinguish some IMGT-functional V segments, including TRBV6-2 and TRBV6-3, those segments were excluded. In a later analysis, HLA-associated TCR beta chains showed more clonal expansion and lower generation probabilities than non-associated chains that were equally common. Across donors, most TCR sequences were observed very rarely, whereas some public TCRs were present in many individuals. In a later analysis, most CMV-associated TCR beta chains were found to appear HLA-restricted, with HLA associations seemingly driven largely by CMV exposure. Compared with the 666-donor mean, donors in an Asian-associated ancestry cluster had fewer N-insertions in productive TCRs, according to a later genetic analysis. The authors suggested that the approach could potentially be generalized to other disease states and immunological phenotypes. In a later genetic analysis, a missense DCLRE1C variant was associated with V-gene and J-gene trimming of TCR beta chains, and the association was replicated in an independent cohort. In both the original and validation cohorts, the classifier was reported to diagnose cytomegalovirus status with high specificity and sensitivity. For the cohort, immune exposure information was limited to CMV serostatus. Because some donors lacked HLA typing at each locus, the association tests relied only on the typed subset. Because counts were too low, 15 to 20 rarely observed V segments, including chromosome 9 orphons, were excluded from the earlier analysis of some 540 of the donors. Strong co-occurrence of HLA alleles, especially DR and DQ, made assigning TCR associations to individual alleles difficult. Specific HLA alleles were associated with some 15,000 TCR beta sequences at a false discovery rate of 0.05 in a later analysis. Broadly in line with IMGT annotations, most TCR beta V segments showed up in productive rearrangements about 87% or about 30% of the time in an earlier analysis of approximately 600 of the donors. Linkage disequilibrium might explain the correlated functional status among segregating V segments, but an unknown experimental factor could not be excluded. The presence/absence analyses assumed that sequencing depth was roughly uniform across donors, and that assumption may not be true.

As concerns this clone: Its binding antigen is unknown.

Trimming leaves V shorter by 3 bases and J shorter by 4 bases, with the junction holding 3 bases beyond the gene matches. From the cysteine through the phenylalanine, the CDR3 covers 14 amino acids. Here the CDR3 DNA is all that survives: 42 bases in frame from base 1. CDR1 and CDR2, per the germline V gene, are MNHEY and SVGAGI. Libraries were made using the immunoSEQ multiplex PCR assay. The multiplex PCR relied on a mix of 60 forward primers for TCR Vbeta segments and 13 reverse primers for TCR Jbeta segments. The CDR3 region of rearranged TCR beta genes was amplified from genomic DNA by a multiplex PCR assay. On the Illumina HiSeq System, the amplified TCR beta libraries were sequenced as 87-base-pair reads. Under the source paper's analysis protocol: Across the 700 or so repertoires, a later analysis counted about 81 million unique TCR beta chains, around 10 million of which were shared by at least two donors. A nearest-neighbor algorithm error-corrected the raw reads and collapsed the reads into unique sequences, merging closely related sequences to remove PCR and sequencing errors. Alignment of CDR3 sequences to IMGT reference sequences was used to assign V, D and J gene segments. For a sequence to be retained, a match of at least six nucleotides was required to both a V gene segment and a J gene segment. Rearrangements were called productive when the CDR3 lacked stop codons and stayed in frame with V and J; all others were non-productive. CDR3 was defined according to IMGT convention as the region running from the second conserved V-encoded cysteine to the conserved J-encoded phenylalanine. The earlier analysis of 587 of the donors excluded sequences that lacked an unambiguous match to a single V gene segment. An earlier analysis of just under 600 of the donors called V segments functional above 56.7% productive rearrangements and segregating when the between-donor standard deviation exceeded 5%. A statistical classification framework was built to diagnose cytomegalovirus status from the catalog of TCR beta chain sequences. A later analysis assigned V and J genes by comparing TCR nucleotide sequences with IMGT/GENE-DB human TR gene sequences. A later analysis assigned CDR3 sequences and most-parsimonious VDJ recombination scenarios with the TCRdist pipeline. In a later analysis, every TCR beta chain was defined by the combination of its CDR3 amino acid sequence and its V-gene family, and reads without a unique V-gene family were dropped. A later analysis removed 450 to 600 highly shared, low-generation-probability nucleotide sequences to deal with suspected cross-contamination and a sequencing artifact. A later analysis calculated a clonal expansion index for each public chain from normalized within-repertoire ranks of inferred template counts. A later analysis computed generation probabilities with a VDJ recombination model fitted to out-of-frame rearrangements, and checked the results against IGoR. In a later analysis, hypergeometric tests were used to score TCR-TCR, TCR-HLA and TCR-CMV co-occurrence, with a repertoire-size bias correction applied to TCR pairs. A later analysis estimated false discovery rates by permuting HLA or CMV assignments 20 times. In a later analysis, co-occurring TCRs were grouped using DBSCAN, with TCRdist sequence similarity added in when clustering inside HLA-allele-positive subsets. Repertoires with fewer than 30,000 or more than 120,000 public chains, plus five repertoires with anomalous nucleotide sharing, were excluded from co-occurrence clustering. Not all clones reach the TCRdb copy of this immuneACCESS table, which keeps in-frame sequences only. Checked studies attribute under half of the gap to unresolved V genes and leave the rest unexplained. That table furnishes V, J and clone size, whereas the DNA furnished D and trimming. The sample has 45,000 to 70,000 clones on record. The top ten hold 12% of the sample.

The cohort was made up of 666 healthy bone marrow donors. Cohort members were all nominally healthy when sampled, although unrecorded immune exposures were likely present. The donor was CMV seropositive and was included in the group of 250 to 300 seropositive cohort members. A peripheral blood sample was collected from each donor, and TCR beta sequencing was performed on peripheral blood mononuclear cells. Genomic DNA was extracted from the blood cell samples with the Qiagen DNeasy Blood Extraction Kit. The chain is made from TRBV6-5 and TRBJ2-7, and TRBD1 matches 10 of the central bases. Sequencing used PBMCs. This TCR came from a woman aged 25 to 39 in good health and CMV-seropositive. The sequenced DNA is TGTGCCAGCAGTTATGGGACAGGGGATTACGAGCAGTACTTC. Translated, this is CASSYGTGDYEQYF.